A single sample gave rise to the 20 T cell receptor beta chains below, sequenced in a study of cytomegalovirus exposure and HLA in healthy donors. Vbeta (60) and Jbeta (13) primers were used in the PCR. Assay used: immunoSEQ multiplex PCR; TCRdb lists only in-frame clones, some missing. Here the sample spans 170,000 or so clones, 84% being singletons. What was sequenced was PBMCs. The receptors stem from a man in his late teens or twenties in good health and CMV-seronegative.

The chain uses TRBV27 and TRBJ2-1, with D possibly being TRBD2 (7 bases). V dropped 3 bases and J dropped 0 bases, with 24 bases sitting between them. The CDR3 sequence is 20 residues long. In germline, CDR1 is MNHEY, CDR2 SMNVEV (reference sequence). CDR3 coding DNA: TGTGCCAGCAGTTTGTGGGGCAGGGGCCCCAGCGGGAACTCCTACAATGAGCAGTTCTTC. It specifies CASSLWGRGPSGNSYNEQFF.

The chain combines TRBV11-2 with TRBJ2-7; TRBD1 matches at 9 bases. The junction had 12 bases not matched to a gene; V was cut back by 4 bases and J by 8 bases. Looked up from germline, CDR1 is SGHAT and CDR2 is FQNNGV. This CDR3 comprises 15 residues. CDR3 nucleotide sequence: TGTGCCAGCAGCTCAAACAGGGGGCGAGGGGGAAAGCAGTACTTC. It yields the protein CASSSNRGRGGKQYF.

This sequence joins TRBV15 and TRBJ2-7, with 8 nucleotides matching TRBD1. Per the germline V gene, CDR1 is LNHNV and CDR2 is YYDKDF (reference sequence). The CDR3 totals 15 residues. The ends lost 5 bases at V and 0 bases at J; junction bases unmatched: 6. CDR3 sequence reads: CATSGGQATSYEQYF. CDR3 in DNA: TGTGCCACCAGCGGGGGACAGGCGACCTCCTACGAGCAGTACTTC.

The V and J genes are TRBV4-2 and TRBJ2-3, with 13 positions matching TRBD2. Germline-derived CDR1 and CDR2 are LGHNA and YNFKEQ. Germline trimming cut 4 bases from V and 7 bases from J; bases unmatched to any gene: 8. The CDR3 spans 16 residues. The CDR3 nucleotides read TGTGCCAGCAGCCCTCCGGGACTAGCGGGGCCCCATACGCAGTATTTT. It is translated as CASSPPGLAGPHTQYF.

V is TRBV27 and J is TRBJ1-1, with 7 bases aligning to TRBD1. Unmatched junction bases numbered 10, after V lost 6 bases and J lost 3 bases. The germline gives CDR1 MNHEY, CDR2 SMNVEV (reference sequence). The CDR3 has 15 residues. The CDR3 DNA is TGTGCCAGCAGCAGACAGGGCGAGGGTGACACTGAAGCTTTCTTT. Translation gives CASSRQGEGDTEAFF.

V is TRBV7-3 and J is TRBJ2-1, with 8 bases matching TRBD2. Germline CDR1 SGHTA, CDR2 FQGTGA. The CDR3 contains 15 residues. Trimming cost V 5 bases and J 7 bases; bases outside gene matches: 10. CDR3: CASSLSGTSKNEQFF. The DNA for the CDR3 is TGTGCCAGCAGCCTCTCCGGGACTAGTAAAAATGAGCAGTTCTTC.

This clone was recorded once. V and J are TRBV13 and TRBJ1-3, with a tentative D call TRBD1 (5 bases). This CDR3 is 17 amino acids long. CDR1 and CDR2 from the germline V gene are PRHDT and FYEKMQ (reference sequence). V was trimmed by 0 bases and J by 2 bases, leaving 14 bases between them. CDR3 coding DNA: TGTGCCAGCAGCTTAGGCGGGCCAGGGAATGCTGGAAACACCATATATTTT. Its protein is CASSLGGPGNAGNTIYF.

This clone was seen just once. The rearrangement uses TRBV7-2 and TRBJ1-1, with 8 bases fitting TRBD1. The V segment lost 3 bases and the J segment 4 bases; nucleotides outside the gene matches: 13. Germline V CDR1 and CDR2: SGHTA, FQGNSA. The CDR3 spans 17 residues. DNA for the CDR3: TGTGCCAGCAGCTTTGTGGCAGGGGGCGTTGGGGGCACTGAAGCTTTCTTT. It is translated as CASSFVAGGVGGTEAFF.

This clone was recorded a few times. The chain couples TRBV5-4 to TRBJ2-1; the match to TRBD1 covers 10 bases. Germline V gene lookup returns CDR1 SGHNT and CDR2 YYREEE (reference sequence). After removal of 10 bases from V and 8 bases from J, the junction contained 9 bases not matched to a gene. The CDR3 has 13 residues. CDR3 bases: TGTGCCGGACTTGGGACAGGGGAGGATGAGCAGTTCTTC. This translates into CAGLGTGEDEQFF.

This clone was found once. The J gene is TRBJ1-6, the V gene TRBV6-5; maybe TRBD1 (6 bases). V lost 2 bases, J lost 8 bases, and 16 bases lay in between. CDR1 is MNHEY, CDR2 SVGAGI, per germline. There are 16 residues in the CDR3. The CDR3: CASSYRLGAGDSPLHF. CDR3 coding DNA: TGTGCCAGCAGTTACAGGCTCGGGGCAGGGGATTCACCCCTCCACTTT.

The chain carries TRBV5-4 and TRBJ1-1, with unresolved D. The ends were cut back, 4 bases at V and 3 bases at J, with 10 bases in the middle. Germline loops: CDR1 SGHNT, CDR2 YYREEE (reference sequence). The CDR3 has 13 amino acids. The CDR3 DNA sequence: TGTGCCAGCAGCCGGGGTTTGGACACTGAAGCTTTCTTT. The encoded protein is CASSRGLDTEAFF.

The genes are TRBV2 and TRBJ1-2; 8 nucleotides agree with TRBD1. Germline trimming cut 6 bases from V and 9 bases from J; bases unmatched to any gene: 12. The CDR3 runs to 14 residues. Germline-derived CDR1 and CDR2 are SNHLY and FYNNEI. CDR3 DNA: TGTGCCAGCAGCAGGACAGGGTTGGTTCTGAGCTACACCTTC. This translates into CASSRTGLVLSYTF.

The chain joins TRBV19 to TRBJ2-2; TRBD1 agrees at 8 bases. Germline V gene lookup returns CDR1 LNHDA and CDR2 SQIVND (reference sequence). V lost 6 bases to trimming and J lost 0 bases; unmatched junction nucleotides: 6. CDR3 length equals 16 residues. The DNA for the CDR3 is TGTGCCAGTAGCCCTTTGGGACAGGCGAACACCGGGGAGCTGTTTTTT. Translation gives CASSPLGQANTGELFF.

V and J are TRBV7-5 and TRBJ2-2; TRBD1, the D gene given by the table, was not confirmed from the DNA. TRBV7-5 is a pseudogene segment. CDR3 length: 15 residues. Written as DNA, the CDR3 is TGTGCCAGACCCTACAGACAGGGGGGATCCGGGGAGCTGTTTTTT. Translated: CARPYRQGGSGELFF.

V gene TRBV4-1 combines with J gene TRBJ2-7, with D possibly TRBD2 on 5 matching bases. CDR1 MGHRA and CDR2 YSYEKL come from the germline V gene. The V end was cut by 4 bases, the J end by 3 bases, with 16 bases between. This CDR3 is 15 amino acids long. The CDR3 nucleotides read TGCGCCAGCAGCCCCCCGTATAGCGCCTTCTACGAGCAGTACTTC. Translating it yields CASSPPYSAFYEQYF.

The rearrangement uses TRBV28 and TRBJ2-7, with 8 bases lining up with TRBD1. Trimming removed 3 bases from V and 5 bases from J; junction bases left unmatched: 9. There are 15 residues in the CDR3. Per the germline V gene, CDR1 is MDHEN and CDR2 is SYDVKM. The CDR3 DNA sequence: TGTGCCAGCAGTTTGCGACCCAGGGGGCGAGACGAGCAGTACTTC. It encodes CASSLRPRGRDEQYF.

On this clone: Mismatch with germline at one junction end may stem from a read error. DNA of the CDR3: TGTTCCAGCAGCGCTAGGACCTACGAGCAGTACTTC. Amino acid sequence: CSSSARTYEQYF. The V call is TRBV7-9, the J call TRBJ2-7; D unresolved. This CDR3 is built from 12 residues. Germline loops: CDR1 SEHNR, CDR2 FQNEAQ (reference sequence).

This chain joins TRBV2 and TRBJ2-5; a possible D gene is TRBD2 (5 bases). In germline, CDR1 is SNHLY, CDR2 FYNNEI. The V and J ends lost 7 bases and 7 bases respectively, with 10 bases between them. This CDR3 is built from 11 residues. CDR3 in DNA: TGTGCCAGCACAATGGCGGGGACCCAGTACTTC. Amino acid sequence: CASTMAGTQYF. The full variable domain, completed using reference TRBV2 and TRBJ2-5, is EPEVTQTPSHQVTQMGQEVILRCVPISNHLYFYWYRQILGQKVEFLVSFYNNEISEKSEIFDDQFSVERPDGSNFTLKIRSTKLEDSAMYFCASTMAGTQYFGPGTRLLVL.

The V call is TRBV6-5, the J call TRBJ1-3; possible D gene TRBD1, 5 bases. The ends were cut back, 6 bases at V and 0 bases at J, with 12 bases in the middle. Germline V CDR1 and CDR2: MNHEY, SVGAGI. The CDR3 has 15 residues. As DNA, the CDR3 is TGTGCCAGCAGATCGACAGCCTCCTCTGGAAACACCATATATTTT. Protein product: CASRSTASSGNTIYF.

The CDR3, as DNA: TGTGCCAGTACGGGGGTAACCACTGAAGCTTTCTTT. Its translation: CASTGVTTEAFF. V usage is TRBV28 and J usage is TRBJ1-1; a possible D gene is TRBD1 (5 bases). CDR3 length equals 12 residues. CDR1 is MDHEN and CDR2 is SYDVKM in the germline V gene. Trimming shortened V by 9 bases and J by 4 bases, and 12 bases separated the two germline ends. The full variable domain, its missing parts supplied by reference TRBV28 and TRBJ1-1, is DVKVTQSSRYLVKRTGEKVFLECVQDMDHENMFWYRQDPGLGLRLIYFSYDVKMKEKGDIPEGYSVSREKKERFSLILESASTNQTSMYLCASTGVTTEAFFGQGTRLTVV.